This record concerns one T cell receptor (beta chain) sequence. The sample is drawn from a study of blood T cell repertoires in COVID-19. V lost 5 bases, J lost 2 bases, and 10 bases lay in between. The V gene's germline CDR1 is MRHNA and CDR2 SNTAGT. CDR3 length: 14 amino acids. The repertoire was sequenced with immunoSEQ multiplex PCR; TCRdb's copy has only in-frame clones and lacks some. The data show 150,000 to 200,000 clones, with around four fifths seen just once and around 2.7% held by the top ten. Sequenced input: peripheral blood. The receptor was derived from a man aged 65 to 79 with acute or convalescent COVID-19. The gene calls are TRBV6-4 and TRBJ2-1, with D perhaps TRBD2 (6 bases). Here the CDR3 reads CASSLGGPYNEQFF. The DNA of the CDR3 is TGTGCCAGCAGTCTCGGGGGACCCTACAATGAGCAGTTCTTC.